The 29 T cell receptor beta chains in this list originate from one sample, sequenced in a study of T-cell memory formation after mild COVID-19. TCRdb redid the calling of the 5' RACE reads with MiXCR, one entry per CDR3 protein. This table has 50,000 or so distinct CDR3 sequences, less than 15% appearing once. The sample consisted of PBMCs or a T cell subset sorted from them (not recorded which). The origin of the receptors is a man aged 18 to 30 who had mild COVID-19 (a few samples of this study predate the infection). Cell type and time point are not known.

The V call is TRBV4-3, the J call TRBJ2-2; no definite D call. The V end lost 4 bases, the J end lost 3 bases, and 18 bases lay between the germline ends. This CDR3 has 17 residues. CDR1 and CDR2 (germline): LGHNA, YSLEER. The CDR3, as DNA: TGCGCCAGCAGCCGCAGAATCTTGGCGGACCACACCGGGGAGCTGTTTTTT. It encodes CASSRRILADHTGELFF.

This clonotype has just a few counts. The rearrangement joins TRBV27 to TRBJ2-2, with D possibly TRBD2 on 5 matching bases. The CDR3 is 15 amino acids. Germline V gene data show CDR1 as MNHEY and CDR2 as SMNVEV (reference sequence). V lost 6 bases to trimming and J lost 3 bases, with 14 bases between them. CDR3: CASSQLARHTGELFF. In nucleotides, the CDR3 is TGTGCCAGCAGCCAGCTAGCTCGACACACCGGGGAGCTGTTTTTT.

The chain combines TRBV6-2 or TRBV6-3 with TRBJ1-1; D may be TRBD1 (5 bases). V lost 2 bases to trimming and J lost 5 bases, with 15 bases between them. This CDR3 has 15 residues. Germline loops: CDR1 MNHEY, CDR2 SVGEGT. The CDR3 spells CASSYHGAVRTEAFF. The CDR3 region has the DNA TGTGCCAGCAGTTACCATGGGGCTGTTCGTACTGAAGCTTTCTTT.

The J gene is TRBJ1-1, the V gene TRBV2; D is uncertain. Germline values: CDR1 SNHLY, CDR2 FYNNEI. The CDR3 contains 13 residues. The germline V and J ends were trimmed by 4 bases and 3 bases, with 9 bases remaining between them. This chain's CDR3 is CASSGVRDTEAFF. Written as DNA, the CDR3 is TGTGCCAGCAGTGGCGTAAGGGACACTGAAGCTTTCTTT.

This clonotype has just a few counts. CDR3 sequence: CASSFAGATNEQFF. Written as DNA, the CDR3 is TGTGCCAGCAGTTTCGCGGGGGCGACCAATGAGCAGTTCTTC. V gene TRBV27 combines with J gene TRBJ2-1, with D perhaps TRBD2 (7 bases). The CDR3 is made up of 14 amino acids. Germline CDR1 is MNHEY and CDR2 is SMNVEV (reference sequence). V was trimmed by 3 bases and J by 6 bases, leaving 12 bases between them.

This clonotype has only a few counts. The J gene is TRBJ2-4, the V gene TRBV7-2; TRBD2 might be the D (6 bases). V lost 2 bases, J lost 8 bases, and 25 bases lay in between. This CDR3 has 18 residues. Germline V lookup: CDR1 SGHTA, CDR2 FQGNSA. CDR3 bases: TGTGCCAGCAGCTTACGGGGCTTGGTTCGGGGGTACTCGGACATTCAGTACTTC. Translation: CASSLRGLVRGYSDIQYF. Filled out from reference TRBV7-2 and TRBJ2-4, the complete variable domain reads GAGVSQSPSNKVTEKGKDVELRCDPISGHTALYWYRQSLGQGLEFLIYFQGNSAPDKSGLPSDRFSAERTGGSVSTLTIQRTQQEDSAVYLCASSLRGLVRGYSDIQYFGAGTRLSVL.

This clonotype was detected many times. CDR3 DNA: TGTGCCAGCAGCGATGACAGGTCCGAGCAGTACTTC. Translating gives CASSDDRSEQYF. The chain recombines TRBV7-2 with TRBJ2-7; possible D gene TRBD1, 6 bases. This CDR3 is built from 12 residues. Trimming removed 5 bases at V and 6 bases at J, with 11 bases between. CDR1 SGHTA and CDR2 FQGNSA come from the germline V gene.

This clonotype was detected many times. The chain uses TRBV6-2 or TRBV6-3 and TRBJ2-7; TRBD2 agrees at 9 bases. The CDR3 runs to 16 residues. The germline gives CDR1 MNHEY, CDR2 SVGEGT. V was clipped by 2 bases and J by 3 bases; unmatched bases: 8. CDR3 sequence (DNA): TGTGCCAGCAGTTACCGTGCAGCGGGGGGCTACTACGAGCAGTACTTC. Protein sequence: CASSYRAAGGYYEQYF.

CDR3 coding DNA: TGCGCCAGCAGCCAAGAGAGCAGGGCCTGGGAGCAGTTCTTC. It codes for CASSQESRAWEQFF. This sequence joins TRBV4-3 and TRBJ2-1, with a possible D match to TRBD1 (5 bases). V lost 0 bases and J 10 bases, leaving 13 bases between the germline ends. CDR1 LGHNA and CDR2 YSLEER come from the germline V gene. The CDR3 is 14 amino acids.

V gene TRBV6-6 combines with J gene TRBJ1-2; D gene unclear. Between the trimmed V and J ends, which lost 3 bases and 1 base, there was a span of 6 bases. The CDR3 has 13 amino acids. CDR1 MNHNY and CDR2 SVGAGI come from the germline V gene (reference sequence). The CDR3 DNA reads as TGTGCCAGCAGTTATAGCTTTAACTATGGCTACACCTTC. Translating it yields CASSYSFNYGYTF.

This clonotype has at least ten counts. This chain joins TRBV29-1 and TRBJ2-3; D is ambiguous. The V end lost 6 bases, the J end lost 0 bases, and 13 bases lay between the germline ends. From germline, CDR1 is SQVTM and CDR2 ANQGSEA. The CDR3 runs to 14 residues. The CDR3 sequence is CSVRALTSTDTQYF. CDR3 in DNA: TGCAGCGTGCGCGCGCTGACTAGCACAGATACGCAGTATTTT.

The V call is TRBV23-1, the J call TRBJ2-5, with TRBD1 matching over 8 bases. TRBV23-1 is an open reading frame whose function is uncertain. The CDR3 spans 18 residues. V gave up 3 bases and J gave up 1 base; unmatched junction bases: 13. The CDR3 DNA reads as TGCGCCAGCAGTCACCACGCGACCACAGGGGGACCCCAAGAGACCCAGTACTTC. This sequence encodes CASSHHATTGGPQETQYF.

In its sample, this clonotype was seen a few times. The V gene is TRBV6-6, the J gene TRBJ2-3, with D possibly being TRBD1 or TRBD2 (5 bases each). Trimming shortened V by 4 bases and J by 1 base, and 12 bases separated the two germline ends. The V gene's germline CDR1 is MNHNY and CDR2 SVGAGI (reference sequence). There are 15 residues in the CDR3. The CDR3 loop reads CASSFLLGRTDTQYF. CDR3 nucleotides: TGTGCCAGCAGTTTCCTCTTGGGACGCACAGATACGCAGTATTTT.

This clonotype was found a few times. The chain joins TRBV10-2 to TRBJ1-5; D is perhaps TRBD1 (5 bases). Germline V gene sequence: CDR1 WSHSY, CDR2 SAAADI. This CDR3 region has 14 residues. The ends were cut back, 6 bases at V and 7 bases at J, with 16 bases in the middle. CDR3 sequence reads: CASSPNQGAQPQHF. The CDR3 bases are TGCGCCAGCAGCCCCAATCAGGGAGCCCAGCCCCAGCATTTT.

This clonotype was detected a few times. The chain carries TRBV18 and TRBJ2-6, with TRBD1 matching over 9 bases. The CDR3 length is 17 residues. Losses at the gene ends were 3 bases for V and 2 bases for J; bases not matched to a gene: 5. Germline CDR1 is KGHSH and CDR2 is LQKENI. The CDR3 bases are TGTGCCAGCTCACCGGGACAGGGAGGAACTGGGGCCAACGTCCTGACTTTC. Translated, it gives CASSPGQGGTGANVLTF.

This chain links TRBV11-2 with TRBJ1-1; tentatively, D is TRBD1 (5 bases). The V end lost 2 bases, the J end lost 4 bases, and 11 bases lay between the germline ends. Germline V gene sequence: CDR1 SGHAT, CDR2 FQNNGV. The CDR3 is 14 amino acids. This CDR3 reads CASSLYGGSTEAFF. The CDR3 DNA sequence: TGTGCCAGCAGCTTATACGGGGGTAGCACTGAAGCTTTCTTT.

This clonotype was counted a few times. Here the CDR3 reads CASRGTGAHYGYTF. CDR3 bases: TGTGCCAGCAGAGGGACAGGGGCTCACTATGGCTACACCTTC. V is TRBV6-1 and J is TRBJ1-2, with 10 positions matching TRBD1. Germline CDR1 reads MNHNS; CDR2 reads SASEGT. This CDR3 is built from 14 residues. V lost 6 bases and J lost 3; bases outside the gene matches: 4.

The chain uses TRBV6-2 or TRBV6-3 and TRBJ2-3; D gene unclear. Trimming stripped 2 bases from V and 2 bases from J, with 8 bases between. CDR1 MNHEY and CDR2 SVGEGT come from the germline V gene. CDR3 length: 14 amino acids. DNA of the CDR3: TGTGCCAGCAGTTACGGTCTGATCACAGATACGCAGTATTTT. Translated, it gives CASSYGLITDTQYF.

J is TRBJ1-5 and V is TRBV6-5; D may be TRBD1 (6 bases). Germline V gene data show CDR1 as MNHEY and CDR2 as SVGAGI. This CDR3 contains 15 residues. V shed 6 bases and J shed 7 bases, with 19 bases lying between them. Here the CDR3 reads CASRETGWEDQPQHF. CDR3 nucleotides: TGTGCCAGCAGGGAAACAGGGTGGGAAGACCAGCCCCAGCATTTT.

The gene calls are TRBV5-4 and TRBJ1-1; D remains ambiguous. CDR3 length: 14 amino acids. V lost 5 bases and J 2 bases, leaving 13 bases between the germline ends. Germline V gives CDR1 SGHNT, CDR2 YYREEE (reference sequence). The DNA for the CDR3 is TGTGCCAGCAGTTGGGTGGGTTCAAACACTGAAGCTTTCTTT. Protein: CASSWVGSNTEAFF.

This clonotype was observed a handful of times. J is TRBJ1-2 and V is TRBV20-1; 7 bases match TRBD1. In germline, CDR1 is DFQATT, CDR2 SNEGSKA (reference sequence). Trimming cost V 0 bases and J 6 bases; bases outside gene matches: 4. The CDR3 is 13 amino acids. DNA for the CDR3: TGCAGTGCTAGAGACTACAGGGGACATGGCTACACCTTC. Protein: CSARDYRGHGYTF.

The sample holds a few counts of this clonotype. The V gene is TRBV4-1, the J gene TRBJ1-4; a possible D gene is TRBD1 (5 bases). The germline gives CDR1 MGHRA, CDR2 YSYEKL. The length of the CDR3 is 17 residues. The V and J ends lost 4 bases and 0 bases respectively, with 15 bases between them. The CDR3 loop reads CASSRNLQGATNEKLFF. The CDR3 nucleotides are TGCGCCAGCAGCCGGAACCTCCAGGGTGCAACTAATGAAAAACTGTTTTTT.

This clonotype came up many times. The chain carries TRBV7-2 and TRBJ2-7; the D gene is possibly TRBD1 (7 bases). V was clipped by 5 bases and J by 3 bases, with 20 bases between them. The germline V gene has CDR1 SGHTA and CDR2 FQGNSA. The CDR3 is made up of 16 amino acids. The CDR3 is CASSIYAGQWDYEQYF. The CDR3 bases are TGTGCCAGCAGCATCTATGCGGGACAGTGGGACTACGAGCAGTACTTC.

This clonotype was observed a few times. This chain uses TRBV3-1 with TRBJ1-2; no reliable D call. Germline V gene data show CDR1 as LGHDT and CDR2 as YNNKEL (reference sequence). CDR3 length: 11 amino acids. The V end lost 3 bases, the J end lost 8 bases, and 7 bases lay between the germline ends. CDR3 in DNA: TGTGCCAGCAGCCAGGCTCGGGGCTACACCTTC. This codes for CASSQARGYTF.

This clonotype was detected a few times. The chain carries TRBV6-2 or TRBV6-3 and TRBJ2-2, with a tentative D call TRBD1 (7 bases). CDR1 and CDR2 (germline): MNHEY, SVGEGT. The CDR3 sequence is 15 residues long. Trimming pared 6 bases from V and 6 bases from J, leaving 17 bases between. The CDR3 is CASRLRGQGAGELFF. DNA of the CDR3: TGTGCCAGCAGACTTCGGGGGCAGGGGGCCGGGGAGCTGTTTTTT.

This rearrangement joins TRBV4-2 to TRBJ2-4, with 10 bases lining up with TRBD2. After removal of 0 bases from V and 0 bases from J, the junction contained 8 bases not matched to a gene. In germline, CDR1 is LGHNA, CDR2 YNFKEQ. This CDR3 has 19 residues. CDR3 in DNA: TGTGCCAGCAGCCAAGAGATCACTAGCGGGGTATTAGCCAAAAACATTCAGTACTTC. Protein sequence: CASSQEITSGVLAKNIQYF.

This clonotype was counted ten times or more. The rearrangement joins TRBV6-4 to TRBJ2-3; a possible D gene is TRBD1 (5 bases). The CDR3 consists of 14 residues. Trimming took off 3 bases at V and 0 bases at J, with 7 bases between the two ends. Germline CDR1 and CDR2: MRHNA and SNTAGT. The CDR3 protein is CASSEGRSTDTQYF. The CDR3 bases are TGTGCCAGCAGTGAGGGGCGGAGCACAGATACGCAGTATTTT.

This clonotype was seen ten or more times. The chain couples TRBV5-1 to TRBJ1-2, with D hard to call. Germline V gene lookup returns CDR1 SGHRS and CDR2 YFSETQ. V gave up 0 bases and J gave up 2 bases, with 8 bases separating them. The CDR3 consists of 14 residues. The CDR3 spells CASSLVSVNYGYTF. CDR3 coding DNA: TGCGCCAGCAGCTTGGTATCCGTAAACTATGGCTACACCTTC. Full variable domain (remainder filled in from reference TRBV5-1 and TRBJ1-2): KAGVTQTPRYLIKTRGQQVTLSCSPISGHRSVSWYQQTPGQGLQFLFEYFSETQRNKGNFPGRFSGRQFSNSRSEMNVSTLELGDSALYLCASSLVSVNYGYTFGSGTRLTVV.

This chain links TRBV20-1 with TRBJ2-7, with D unresolved. The length of the CDR3 is 12 residues. CDR1 and CDR2 (germline): DFQATT, SNEGSKA (reference sequence). Trimming stripped 1 base from V and 7 bases from J, with 11 bases between. CDR3 amino acids: CSARVVQGEQYF. DNA for the CDR3: TGCAGTGCTAGAGTCGTCCAAGGGGAGCAGTACTTC.